Sequencing of this T cell receptor beta chain was carried out in a study of early T cells in non-severe SARS-CoV-2 infection. Study background: Chains from this unsorted whole-blood bulk RNA could not be paired. Study observations and caveats: Reliance on VDJdb matching favored anti-spike CD8 responses; private and CD4 specificities were missed.

TCRdb redid the calling of the 5' RACE reads with MiXCR, one entry per CDR3 protein. The repertoire includes about 110,000 distinct CDR3 sequences, around an eighth of them detected once, and around 2.9% sits in the top ten. As to this clonotype: The antigen remains unidentified.

Per germline, CDR1 LGHDT and CDR2 YNNKEL (reference sequence). Trimming pared 0 bases from V and 9 bases from J, leaving 18 bases between. The CDR3 loop spans 16 amino acids. The sequence derives from an adult who was a healthcare worker with PCR-confirmed SARS-CoV-2 infection or an uninfected control (not recorded which). Sequences were obtained from whole blood. The chain carries TRBV3-1 and TRBJ2-1, with D hard to call. The CDR3 DNA reads TGTGCCAGCAGCCAAGATGGGTTAATTGTCCCAGGTGAGCAGTTCTTC. Protein sequence: CASSQDGLIVPGEQFF.